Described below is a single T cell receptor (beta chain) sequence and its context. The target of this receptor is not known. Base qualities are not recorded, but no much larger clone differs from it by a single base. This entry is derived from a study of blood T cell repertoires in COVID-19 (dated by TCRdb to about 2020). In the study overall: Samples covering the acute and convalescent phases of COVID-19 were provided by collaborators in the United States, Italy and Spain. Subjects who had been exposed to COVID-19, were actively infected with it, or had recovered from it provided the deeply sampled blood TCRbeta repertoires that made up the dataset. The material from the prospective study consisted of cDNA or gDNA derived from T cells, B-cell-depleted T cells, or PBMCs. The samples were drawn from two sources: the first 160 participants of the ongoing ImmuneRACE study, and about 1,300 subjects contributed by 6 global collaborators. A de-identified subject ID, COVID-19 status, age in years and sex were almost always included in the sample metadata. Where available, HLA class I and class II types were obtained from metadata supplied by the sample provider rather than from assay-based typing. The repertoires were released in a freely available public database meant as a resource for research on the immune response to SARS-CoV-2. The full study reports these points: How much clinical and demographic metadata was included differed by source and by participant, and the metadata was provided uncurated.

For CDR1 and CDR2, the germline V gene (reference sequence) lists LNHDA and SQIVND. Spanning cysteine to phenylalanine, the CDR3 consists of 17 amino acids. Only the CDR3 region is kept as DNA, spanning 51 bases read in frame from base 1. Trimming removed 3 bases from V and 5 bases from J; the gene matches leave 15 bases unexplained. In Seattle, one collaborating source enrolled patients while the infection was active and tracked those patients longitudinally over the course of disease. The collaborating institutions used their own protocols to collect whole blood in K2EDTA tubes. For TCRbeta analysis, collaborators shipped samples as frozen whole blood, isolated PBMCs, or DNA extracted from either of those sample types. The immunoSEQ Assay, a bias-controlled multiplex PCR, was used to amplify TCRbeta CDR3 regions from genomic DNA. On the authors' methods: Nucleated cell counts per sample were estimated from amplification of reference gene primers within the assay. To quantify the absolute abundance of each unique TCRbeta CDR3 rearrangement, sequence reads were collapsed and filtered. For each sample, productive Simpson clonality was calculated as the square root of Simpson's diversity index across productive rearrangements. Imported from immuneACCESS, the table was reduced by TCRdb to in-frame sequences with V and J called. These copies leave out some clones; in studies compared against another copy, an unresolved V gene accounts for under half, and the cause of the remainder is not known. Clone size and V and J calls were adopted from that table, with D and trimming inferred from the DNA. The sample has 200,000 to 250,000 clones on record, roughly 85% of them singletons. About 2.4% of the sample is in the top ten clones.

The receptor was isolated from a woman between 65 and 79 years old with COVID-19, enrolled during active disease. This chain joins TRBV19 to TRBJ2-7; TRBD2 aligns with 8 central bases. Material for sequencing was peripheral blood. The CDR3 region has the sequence CASSIRYPGLGEDEQYF. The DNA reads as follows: TGTGCCAGTAGTATCCGGTACCCGGGACTAGGCGAAGACGAGCAGTACTTC.